These 3 T cell receptor beta chains originate from one sample sequenced in a study of blood T cell repertoires in COVID-19. TCRdb's copy holds only in-frame clones and misses some; the assay was immunoSEQ multiplex PCR. Among 150,000 to 200,000 clones listed, more than 65% were seen once. What was sequenced was peripheral blood. These receptors all come from a woman aged 80 or over with acute or convalescent COVID-19.

The chain has TRBV7-3 and TRBJ1-1, with D unclear. Germline CDR1 SGHTA, CDR2 FQGTGA. This CDR3 spans 13 amino acids. The V end was cut by 5 bases, the J end by 4 bases, with 11 bases between. In DNA form, the CDR3 reads TGTGCCAGCAGCCTTACAGCCAGCACTGAAGCTTTCTTT. Translating gives CASSLTASTEAFF.

The V gene is TRBV5-6, the J gene TRBJ2-3, with 9 nucleotides matching TRBD2. The CDR3 extends over 14 amino acids. The ends lost 4 bases at V and 6 bases at J; junction bases unmatched: 6. The germline gives CDR1 SGHDT, CDR2 YYEEEE. The CDR3 nucleotides are TGTGCCAGCAGCCTACTGGGGACTAGCGATACGCAGTATTTT. Its protein is CASSLLGTSDTQYF.

The rearrangement links TRBV27 to TRBJ2-3, with unresolved D. This CDR3 has 13 residues. The germline CDR1 and CDR2 sequences are MNHEY and SMNVEV (reference sequence). Trimming stripped 10 bases from V and 1 base from J, with 12 bases between. The CDR3 DNA is TGTGCCATCCGACTCCTTGGCACAGATACGCAGTATTTT. Its translation: CAIRLLGTDTQYF.